The clone carrying this T cell receptor beta chain has more than one count but fewer than ten. The antigen is undetermined. These data come from a study of response to subunit inactivated influenza vaccine. TCRdb redid the calling of the RT-PCR reads with MiXCR, one entry per CDR3 protein. This sample yields about 500,000 distinct CDR3 sequences, of which roughly 13% are seen a single time; around 13% belongs to the top ten. Study-wide findings and caveats: The study's authors posited that every seasonal influenza vaccination enlists few new T cells.

The CDR3 totals 19 residues. Trimming cost V 5 bases and J 2 bases, with 27 bases left between them. CDR1 and CDR2 from the germline V gene are SGHAT and FQDESV (reference sequence). The rearrangement links TRBV11-1 to TRBJ2-5; a weak D match, TRBD2 (6 bases). The input for sequencing was PBMCs from blood, taken more than 35 days after vaccination. The receptor was derived from a man in his fifties who received an inactivated influenza vaccine. The chain's CDR3 is CASSATRPGRRVPQETQYF. In nucleotides, the CDR3 is TGTGCCAGCAGCGCTACGAGGCCCGGGAGAAGGGTTCCGCAAGAGACCCAGTACTTC.